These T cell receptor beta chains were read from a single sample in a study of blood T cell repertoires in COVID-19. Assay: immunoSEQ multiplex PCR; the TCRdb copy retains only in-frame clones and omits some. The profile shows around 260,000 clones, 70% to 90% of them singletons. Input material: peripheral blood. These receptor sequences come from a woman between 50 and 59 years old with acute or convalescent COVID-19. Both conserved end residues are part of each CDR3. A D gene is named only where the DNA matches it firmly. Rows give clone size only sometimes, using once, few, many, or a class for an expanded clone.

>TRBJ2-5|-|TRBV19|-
TGTGCCAGTAGTATTAGGGACAACCAAGAGACCCAGTACTTC
CASSIRDNQETQYF
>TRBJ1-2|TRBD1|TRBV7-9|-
TGTGCCAGCAGCGGGGGACAGGGGAATGGCTACACCTTC
CASSGGQGNGYTF
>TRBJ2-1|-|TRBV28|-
TGTGCCAGCAACGGGGTATACAATGAGCAGTTCTTC
CASNGVYNEQFF
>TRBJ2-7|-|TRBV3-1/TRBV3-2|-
TGTGCCAGCAGCCCCCCTAGAAGCCGCGCATACCCCTACGAGCAGTACTTC
CASSPPRSRAYPYEQYF
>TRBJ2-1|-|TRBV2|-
TGTGCCAGCATCGCAGGGGAGTACAATGAGCAGTTCTTC
CASIAGEYNEQFF
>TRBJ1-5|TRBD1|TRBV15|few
TGTGCCACCAGCAGAGTCGCAGGGGGACCTCGTCAGCCCCAGCATTTT
CATSRVAGGPRQPQHF
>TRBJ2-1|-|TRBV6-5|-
TGTGCCGCCATGCGTGATGAGCAGTTCTTC
CAAMRDEQFF
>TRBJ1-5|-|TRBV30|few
TGTGCCTGGAGCGCAGGGGTGAGACAGCCCCAGCATTTT
CAWSAGVRQPQHF
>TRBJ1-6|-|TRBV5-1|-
TGCGCCAGCAGCCGAGGAAATTCACCCCTCCACTTT
CASSRGNSPLHF
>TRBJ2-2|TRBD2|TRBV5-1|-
TGCGCCAGCAGCTTTAGCGGGATATTCCCTGGGGAGCTGTTTTTT
CASSFSGIFPGELFF
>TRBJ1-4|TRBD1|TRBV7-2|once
TGTGCCAGCAGCCGGGACAGCCGTGAAAAACTGTTTTTT
CASSRDSREKLFF
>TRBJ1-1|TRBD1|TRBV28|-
TGTGCCAGCAGTCGACAGGGTACCCAACTTGAAGCTTTCTTT
CASSRQGTQLEAFF
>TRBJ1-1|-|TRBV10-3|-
TGTGCCATCAGTGGAGCAGGCGTGAGGAACACTGAAGCTTTCTTT
CAISGAGVRNTEAFF
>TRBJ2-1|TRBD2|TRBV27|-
TGTGCCAGCAGTTTACCCACCGGGGGACTAGCGGGAGGCAATGAGCAGTTCTTC
CASSLPTGGLAGGNEQFF
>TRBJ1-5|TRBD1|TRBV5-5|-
TGTGCCAGCAGCTTGCACTGGACAGGGGTCGAGCAGCCCCAGCATTTT
CASSLHWTGVEQPQHF
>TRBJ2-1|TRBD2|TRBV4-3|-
TGCGCCAGCAGCCAGGGGACTAGCGGGAGGGCCACTGAGCAGTTCTTC
CASSQGTSGRATEQFF
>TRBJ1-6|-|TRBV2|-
TGTGCCAGCAGTGATTACGCCGGGGGATCACCCCTCCACTTT
CASSDYAGGSPLHF
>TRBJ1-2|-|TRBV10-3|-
TGTGCCATCAGCGCCACCCCCGGGACAAAACCCTATGGCTACACCTTC
CAISATPGTKPYGYTF
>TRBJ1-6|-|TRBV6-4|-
TGTGCCAGCAGCGCGGGCGGGTCGCTTAATTCACCCCTCCACTTT
CASSAGGSLNSPLHF
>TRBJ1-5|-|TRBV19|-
TGTGCCAGTAGTAAACAGGGCGCTCAGCCCCAGCATTTT
CASSKQGAQPQHF
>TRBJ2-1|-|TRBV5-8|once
TGTGCCAGCAGCCCGATGGCCTCCTACAATGAGCAGTTCTTC
CASSPMASYNEQFF
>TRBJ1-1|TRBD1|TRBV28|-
TGTGCCAGCAGGGACGCTACAGGGGGAAACACTGAAGCTTTCTTT
CASRDATGGNTEAFF
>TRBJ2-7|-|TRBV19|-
TGTGCCAGTAGTAACCAACGGGACTCCTACTACGAGCAGTACTTC
CASSNQRDSYYEQYF
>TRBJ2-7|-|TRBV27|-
TGTGCCAGCATACGGGGATACGAGCAGTACTTC
CASIRGYEQYF
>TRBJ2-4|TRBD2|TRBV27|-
TGTGCCAGCAGTGGGACTAGCGGAGCCAAAAACATTCAGTACTTC
CASSGTSGAKNIQYF
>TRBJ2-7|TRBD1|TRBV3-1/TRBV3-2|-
TGTGCCAGCAGTATCGGACAGGGGGGTTACGAGCAGTACTTC
CASSIGQGGYEQYF
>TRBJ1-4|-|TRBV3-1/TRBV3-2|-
TGTGCCAGCAGGCTCCGGGGTGCTAATGAAAAACTGTTTTTT
CASRLRGANEKLFF
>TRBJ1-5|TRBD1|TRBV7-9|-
TGTGCCAGCAGTACTACCCAGGGGGGCAATCAGCCCCAGCATTTT
CASSTTQGGNQPQHF
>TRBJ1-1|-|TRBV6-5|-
TGTGCCAGCATGGACAGACTTACGAACACTGAAGCTTTCTTT
CASMDRLTNTEAFF
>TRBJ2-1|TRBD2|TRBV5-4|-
TGTGCCAGCACCAAACGGCAACTAGCGGGAAGGAGCTCCTACAATGAGCAGTTCTTC
CASTKRQLAGRSSYNEQFF
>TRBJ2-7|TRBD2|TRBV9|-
TGTGCCAGCAGCCAAGATACCCCGACTAGGGTAGCGGGAACCTACGAGCAGTACTTC
CASSQDTPTRVAGTYEQYF
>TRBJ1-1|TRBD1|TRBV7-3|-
TGTGCCAGCAGCTCTCAGGGGGATACTGAAGCTTTCTTT
CASSSQGDTEAFF
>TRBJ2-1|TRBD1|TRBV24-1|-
TGTGCCACCGCATCGGGACAGGGGTCCAATGAGCAGTTCTTC
CATASGQGSNEQFF
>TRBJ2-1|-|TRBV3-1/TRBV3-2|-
TGTGCCAGCAGCCGGGACTTCTCCTACAATGAGCAGTTCTTC
CASSRDFSYNEQFF
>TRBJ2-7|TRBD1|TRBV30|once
TGTGCCTGGAGTGCTGGACAGGGTAAGGGGGGATCCTACGAGCAGTACTTC
CAWSAGQGKGGSYEQYF
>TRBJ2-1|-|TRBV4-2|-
TGTGCCAGCAGCCAAGATCAACAATTTGAGCAGTTCTTC
CASSQDQQFEQFF
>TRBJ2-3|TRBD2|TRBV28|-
TGTGCCAGCAGTCCGTATTGGGGACTAGAGACGCAGTATTTT
CASSPYWGLETQYF
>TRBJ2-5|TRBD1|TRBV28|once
TGTGCCAGCAGTTTACTGGGACAGGACAAAGAGACCCAGTACTTC
CASSLLGQDKETQYF
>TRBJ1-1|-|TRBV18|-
TGTGCCAGCTCACCACTGAGGGAGAACACTGAAGCTTTCTTT
CASSPLRENTEAFF
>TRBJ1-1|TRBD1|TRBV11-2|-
TGTGCCAGCAGACAGGGGCTATTGAACACTGAAGCTTTCTTT
CASRQGLLNTEAFF
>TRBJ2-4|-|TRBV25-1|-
TGTGCCAGCAGTGACAAAGGTTCAGGAGCCAAAAACATTCAGTACTTC
CASSDKGSGAKNIQYF
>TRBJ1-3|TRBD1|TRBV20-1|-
TGCAGTGCTAGTCACCGGACAGGGCTAAGAAACACCATATATTTT
CSASHRTGLRNTIYF
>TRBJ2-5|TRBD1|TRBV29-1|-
TGCAGCGTTGTCGCCAGGAGGACAGGGGGATTCCAAGAGACCCAGTACTTC
CSVVARRTGGFQETQYF
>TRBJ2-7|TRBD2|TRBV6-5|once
TGTGCCAGCAGTTACTCCCAGGGGACTAGCGAGTACGAGCAGTACTTC
CASSYSQGTSEYEQYF
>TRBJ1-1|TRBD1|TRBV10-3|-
TGTGCCATCCGGGGATACAGGGGGATAGGGACTGAAGCTTTCTTT
CAIRGYRGIGTEAFF
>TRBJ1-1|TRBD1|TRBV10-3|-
TGTGCCATCAGTAAGGACAGGCCCAAGATCCCTGAAGCTTTCTTT
CAISKDRPKIPEAFF
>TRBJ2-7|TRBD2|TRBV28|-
TGTGCCAGCAGTAACCCGGTGGGGCGGGAGTTAGGGTCCTACGAGCAGTACTTC
CASSNPVGRELGSYEQYF
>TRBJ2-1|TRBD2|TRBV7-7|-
TGTGCCAGCAGCTCAGAGCGGGGCCCCTACAATGAGCAGTTCTTC
CASSSERGPYNEQFF
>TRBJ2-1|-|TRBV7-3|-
TGTGCCAGCAGCTTAAACCCCCTAGGGGCAGCTGGTTACAATGAGCAGTTCTTC
CASSLNPLGAAGYNEQFF
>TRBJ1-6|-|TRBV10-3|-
TGTGCCATCAGTGAGGTAGGGGTCAATTCACCCCTCCACTTT
CAISEVGVNSPLHF
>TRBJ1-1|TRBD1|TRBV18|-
TGTGCCAGCTCACCACAGGGGGCCGCGAACACTGAAGCTTTCTTT
CASSPQGAANTEAFF
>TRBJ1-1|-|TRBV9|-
TGTGCCAGCACCCGAAGCGGGATGAACACTGAAGCTTTCTTT
CASTRSGMNTEAFF
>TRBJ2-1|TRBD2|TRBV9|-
TGTGCCAGCAGCGTAGGGGGACTAGCGGGAGGGGATGAGCAGTTCTTC
CASSVGGLAGGDEQFF